The 30 T cell receptor beta chains in this list originate from one sample, sequenced in a study of blood T cell repertoires in COVID-19. Assay used: immunoSEQ multiplex PCR; TCRdb lists only in-frame clones, some missing. The table includes 200,000 to 250,000 clones, roughly 90% detected once. The sample comprised PBMCs or T cells enriched from blood (not recorded which). Receptors originate from a young woman who had recovered from COVID-19.

The genes are TRBV4-3 and TRBJ2-1; a possible D gene is TRBD1 (5 bases). With 0 bases removed from V and 6 bases from J, the gap between germline ends came to 12 bases. The CDR3 spans 15 residues. From germline, CDR1 is LGHNA and CDR2 YSLEER. The CDR3 sequence is CASSQDPSRVNEQFF. CDR3 nucleotides: TGCGCCAGCAGCCAAGATCCTTCCAGGGTCAATGAGCAGTTCTTC.

This sequence joins TRBV5-4 and TRBJ2-3, with 7 bases aligning to TRBD1. The V and J ends lost 4 bases and 4 bases, in that order; junction bases with no gene match: 9. Per germline, CDR1 SGHNT and CDR2 YYREEE (reference sequence). The CDR3 covers 15 residues. CDR3: CASSIDRVWADTQYF. CDR3 sequence (DNA): TGTGCCAGCAGCATTGACAGGGTTTGGGCAGATACGCAGTATTTT.

This chain links TRBV10-3 with TRBJ1-1; D gene uncertain. Germline CDR1 is ENHRY and CDR2 is SYGVKD. Trimming cost V 0 bases and J 2 bases, with 10 bases left between them. The CDR3 sequence is 15 residues long. For the CDR3, the DNA is TGTGCCATCAGTGAGTCGGGCATAACCAACACTGAAGCTTTCTTT. Translation: CAISESGITNTEAFF.

V usage is TRBV7-3 and J usage is TRBJ2-1; TRBD2 agrees at 13 bases. The CDR3 consists of 18 residues. Germline trimming cut 3 bases from V and 4 bases from J; bases unmatched to any gene: 9. The germline CDR1 and CDR2 sequences are SGHTA and FQGTGA. Here the CDR3 reads CASSFTPGTSGDYNEQFF. The CDR3 nucleotides read TGTGCCAGCAGCTTCACACCGGGGACTAGCGGGGATTACAATGAGCAGTTCTTC.

The J gene is TRBJ2-1, the V gene TRBV5-1; D may be TRBD1 (5 bases). The CDR3 length is 19 residues. Germline loops: CDR1 SGHRS, CDR2 YFSETQ. Trimming stripped 4 bases from V and 1 base from J, with 24 bases between. CDR3 DNA: TGCGCCAGCAGCCGCATGCCTCCATCAGGGCGCCTTTCCTACAATGAGCAGTTCTTC. It translates to CASSRMPPSGRLSYNEQFF.

This clone was counted at least ten times. The chain links TRBV19 to TRBJ1-6, with 8 bases that match TRBD1. The CDR3 has 14 amino acids. Per the germline V gene, CDR1 is LNHDA and CDR2 is SQIVND (reference sequence). Losses at the gene ends were 5 bases for V and 7 bases for J; bases not matched to a gene: 4. Here the CDR3 DNA reads TGTGCCAGTAGTCGTACAGGGGGGAATTCACCCCTCCACTTT. It is translated as CASSRTGGNSPLHF.

This chain links TRBV6-5 with TRBJ1-5; the D gene is possibly TRBD1 (5 bases). The CDR3 totals 14 residues. Trimming removed 6 bases at V and 2 bases at J, with 11 bases between. Germline lookup yields CDR1 MNHEY and CDR2 SVGAGI. CDR3 DNA: TGTGCCAGCAGGGGCAGGGCTGGCAATCAGCCCCAGCATTTT. Translated, it gives CASRGRAGNQPQHF.

On this clone itself: This sample also contains other DNA sequences that code for the same CDR3. The chain links TRBV5-6 to TRBJ2-5; 7 bases are shared with TRBD2. V lost 0 bases, J lost 6 bases, and 2 bases stayed unmatched. The germline gives CDR1 SGHDT, CDR2 YYEEEE. This CDR3 region has 13 residues. CDR3: CASSLVGGKTQYF. Here the CDR3 DNA reads TGTGCCAGCAGCTTGGTGGGGGGGAAGACCCAGTACTTC.

The V gene is TRBV9, the J gene TRBJ2-3, with TRBD1 identical over 9 bases. CDR3 length: 15 residues. Germline CDR1 is SGDLS and CDR2 is YYNGEE. With 3 bases clipped from V and 8 bases from J, the junction kept 10 bases outside the gene matches. CDR3 loop: CASSAEGTGRGTQYF. Written as DNA, the CDR3 is TGTGCCAGCAGCGCCGAGGGGACAGGGAGGGGTACGCAGTATTTT. The entire variable domain, with the rest obtained from reference TRBV9 and TRBJ2-3, is as follows: DSGVTQTPKHLITATGQRVTLRCSPRSGDLSVYWYQQSLDQGLQFLIQYYNGEERAKGNILERFSAQQFPDLHSELNLSSLELGDSALYFCASSAEGTGRGTQYFGPGTRLTVL.

The V call is TRBV6-5, the J call TRBJ1-1, with TRBD1 matching 7 bases. The germline V gene encodes CDR1 MNHEY and CDR2 SVGAGI. Unmatched junction bases numbered 5, after V lost 3 bases and J lost 1 base. This CDR3 is 15 amino acids long. The CDR3 spells CASSYAGQSNTEAFF. The CDR3 DNA is TGTGCCAGCAGTTATGCGGGACAGTCGAACACTGAAGCTTTCTTT.

This clone was counted a single time. V is TRBV6-2 or TRBV6-3 and J is TRBJ2-1; D perhaps matches TRBD2 (5 bases). The CDR3 consists of 14 residues. CDR1 and CDR2 from the germline V gene are MNHEY and SVGEGT. V shed 2 bases and J shed 3 bases, with 8 bases lying between them. The CDR3 is CASSYSRGYNEQFF. The CDR3 nucleotides are TGTGCCAGCAGTTACAGTCGGGGCTACAATGAGCAGTTCTTC.

J is TRBJ1-2 and V is TRBV2; D is perhaps TRBD1 (6 bases). CDR1 and CDR2 (germline): SNHLY, FYNNEI. This CDR3 comprises 12 residues. Between the trimmed V and J ends, which lost 10 bases and 7 bases, there was a span of 16 bases. DNA for the CDR3: TGTGCCAACCCAAACAGGGCTGGTGGCTACACCTTC. It codes for CANPNRAGGYTF.

The rearrangement uses TRBV15 and TRBJ1-1; 7 nucleotides agree with TRBD1. V shed 1 base, J shed 1 base, and the junction held 6 bases outside the gene matches. The CDR3 is made up of 16 amino acids. Germline CDR1 LNHNV, CDR2 YYDKDF (reference sequence). CDR3 nucleotide sequence: TGTGCCACCAGCAGAGGGGCGGCAGGGGGGAACACTGAAGCTTTCTTT. Protein: CATSRGAAGGNTEAFF.

CDR3 sequence (DNA): TGTGCCACCAGCAGAGACCACATGGCTTCTAGCAATCAGCCCCAGCATTTT. The encoded protein is CATSRDHMASSNQPQHF. This rearrangement joins TRBV15 to TRBJ1-5; no clear D. This CDR3 is built from 17 residues. V gave up 0 bases and J gave up 0 bases, with 12 bases separating them. Germline values: CDR1 LNHNV, CDR2 YYDKDF (reference sequence).

This rearrangement joins TRBV7-9 to TRBJ2-3; 10 bases map to TRBD1. The CDR3 spans 19 residues. The ends lost 4 bases at V and 6 bases at J; junction bases unmatched: 19. Germline V gene sequence: CDR1 SEHNR, CDR2 FQNEAQ (reference sequence). In DNA form, the CDR3 reads TGTGCCAGCAGCTCTGACAGGGGGCGCGTGGGGGTCGACATGGATACGCAGTATTTT. This gives the protein CASSSDRGRVGVDMDTQYF.

The chain uses TRBV7-2 and TRBJ1-2, with 10 bases identical to TRBD1. Germline values: CDR1 SGHTA, CDR2 FQGNSA. The CDR3 is made up of 18 amino acids. Trimming took 2 bases from V and 4 from J; bases not matched to a gene: 13. The CDR3 nucleotides are TGTGCCAGCAGCTTAAGAGGGACAGGGGATTTTCGGGCCTATGGCTACACCTTC. Protein sequence: CASSLRGTGDFRAYGYTF.

There are a few counts of this clone. The chain carries TRBV19 and TRBJ2-1; 10 bases map to TRBD2. CDR3 length equals 15 residues. Germline assignment: CDR1 LNHDA and CDR2 SQIVND (reference sequence). The V segment lost 5 bases and the J segment 9 bases; nucleotides outside the gene matches: 10. This CDR3 is CASSPPSGGAGEQFF. The CDR3 DNA sequence: TGTGCCAGTAGTCCCCCCAGCGGGGGGGCCGGTGAGCAGTTCTTC.

V and J are TRBV19 and TRBJ2-3; maybe TRBD1 (6 bases). The CDR3 consists of 15 residues. The V gene lost 7 bases and the J gene lost 2 bases, with 16 bases spanning the gap. The germline V gene has CDR1 LNHDA and CDR2 SQIVND (reference sequence). The CDR3 DNA reads TGTGCCAGTATCTCCCCAGGGGCCGACACAGATACGCAGTATTTT. Protein: CASISPGADTDTQYF.

The CDR3 coding sequence is TGCGCCAGCAGCCTCTCCGGGGTTTCCTACGAGCAGTACTTC. Residues: CASSLSGVSYEQYF. The chain has TRBV4-3 and TRBJ2-7; a possible D gene is TRBD2 (5 bases). There are 14 residues in the CDR3. Germline CDR1 is LGHNA and CDR2 is YSLEER. V was shortened by 4 bases and J by 1 base, with 11 bases between the two germline ends.

J is TRBJ1-5 and V is TRBV15, with 7 bases fitting TRBD1. The CDR3 has 14 amino acids. V gave up 4 bases and J gave up 6 bases; unmatched junction bases: 6. CDR1 and CDR2 from the germline V gene are LNHNV and YYDKDF (reference sequence). This CDR3 reads CATSNRQGGQPQHF. Here the CDR3 DNA reads TGTGCCACCAGCAACCGACAGGGAGGTCAGCCCCAGCATTTT.

In this sample, this clone turned up a few times. For the CDR3, the DNA is TGTGCCACCAGCAGAGTTCTGGGACAGGGTTCTTACGAGCAGTACTTC. It encodes CATSRVLGQGSYEQYF. The chain joins TRBV15 to TRBJ2-7, with 9 bases that match TRBD1. Germline V gene data show CDR1 as LNHNV and CDR2 as YYDKDF (reference sequence). CDR3 length equals 16 residues. Trimming removed 1 base from V and 4 bases from J; junction bases left unmatched: 8.

The rearrangement links TRBV6-5 to TRBJ1-4; possible D gene TRBD1, 6 bases. V shed 2 bases and J shed 5 bases, with 9 bases lying between them. This CDR3 has 14 residues. CDR1 is MNHEY and CDR2 is SVGAGI in the germline V gene. CDR3 loop: CASSYGQFNEKLFF. In nucleotides, the CDR3 is TGTGCCAGCAGTTACGGACAGTTCAATGAAAAACTGTTTTTT.

This clone has just one count. The CDR3 spells CASSLWTGPGELFF. The DNA of the CDR3 is TGTGCCAGCAGCTTGTGGACAGGGCCCGGGGAGCTGTTTTTT. The genes are TRBV5-4 and TRBJ2-2; 8 bases map to TRBD1. The CDR3 has 14 amino acids. CDR1 and CDR2 from the germline V gene are SGHNT and YYREEE (reference sequence). V was pared by 1 base and J by 6 bases, with 2 bases of the junction left unmatched.

This clone came up once. V usage is TRBV7-8 and J usage is TRBJ1-1; 10 bases agree with TRBD1. Germline loops: CDR1 SGHVS, CDR2 FQNEAQ. Trimming took 5 bases from V and 4 from J; bases not matched to a gene: 1. The CDR3 has 13 residues. The CDR3 DNA sequence: TGTGCCAGCAGCAGGACAGGGGGCACTGAAGCTTTCTTT. It encodes CASSRTGGTEAFF.

This clone was detected once. J is TRBJ2-2 and V is TRBV19, with D tentatively TRBD1 (6 bases). Between the trimmed V and J ends, which lost 5 bases and 8 bases, there was a span of 15 bases. Per germline, CDR1 LNHDA and CDR2 SQIVND (reference sequence). The CDR3 runs to 14 residues. The CDR3 sequence: CASSPYREAGELFF. The CDR3 DNA sequence: TGTGCCAGTAGTCCCTACAGGGAAGCGGGGGAGCTGTTTTTT.

The CDR3 protein is CASSEWSGAYEQYF. As DNA, the CDR3 is TGTGCCAGCAGTGAATGGTCAGGCGCCTACGAGCAGTACTTC. The genes are TRBV25-1 and TRBJ2-7; D unresolved. The CDR3 covers 14 residues. Germline CDR1 is MGHDK and CDR2 is SYGVNS. Trimming stripped 1 base from V and 2 bases from J, with 9 bases between.

This chain links TRBV29-1 with TRBJ1-3, with D unresolved. Germline lookup yields CDR1 SQVTM and CDR2 ANQGSEA. This CDR3 has 14 amino acids. V dropped 4 bases and J dropped 1 base, with 11 bases sitting between them. The CDR3: CSVGVGGSGNTIYF. DNA of the CDR3: TGCAGCGTTGGGGTGGGAGGGTCTGGAAACACCATATATTTT.

The chain recombines TRBV7-8 with TRBJ2-3; TRBD2 agrees at 7 bases. Trimming removed 7 bases from V and 0 bases from J; junction bases left unmatched: 7. Looked up from germline, CDR1 is SGHVS and CDR2 is FQNEAQ. The CDR3 has 15 residues. CDR3: CASMGGETSTDTQYF. CDR3 DNA sequence: TGTGCCAGCATGGGGGGGGAAACTAGCACAGATACGCAGTATTTT.

The CDR3 DNA is TGTGCCAGCAGCCCAACAGGGGCGGACTATGGCTACACCTTC. Translation gives CASSPTGADYGYTF. The chain recombines TRBV5-4 with TRBJ1-2, with 7 bases identical to TRBD1. J was trimmed by 3 bases and V by 4 bases; bases with no gene match: 6. The CDR3 is 14 residues long. Germline values: CDR1 SGHNT, CDR2 YYREEE (reference sequence).

V gene TRBV2 combines with J gene TRBJ2-3; perhaps TRBD1 as D (6 bases). The germline V gene encodes CDR1 SNHLY and CDR2 FYNNEI. The CDR3 is made up of 15 amino acids. V was shortened by 7 bases and J by 0 bases, with 14 bases between the two germline ends. CDR3 in DNA: TGTGCCAGCACTCCCTTAGACAGGAGCACAGATACGCAGTATTTT. Translating it yields CASTPLDRSTDTQYF.